One and the same sample provided the 18 T cell receptor beta chains below, sequenced in a study of cytomegalovirus exposure and HLA in healthy donors (dated by TCRdb to 2017 to 2019). The library was produced with the immunoSEQ multiplex PCR assay. For the multiplex PCR, a mixture combining 60 forward primers for TCR Vbeta segments and 13 reverse primers for TCR Jbeta segments was used. TCRdb stores this immuneACCESS table with in-frame sequences only. Part of the clones is absent; in the studies checked, under half of the shortfall reflects unresolved V genes, and no reason is known for the rest. Recorded for this sample are about 250,000 clones; about nine tenths of them occurred a single time. The ten largest make up 1.7% of the sample. The sample was PBMCs. The receptors derive from a girl under 10 years old in good health and CMV-seronegative.

In DNA form, the CDR3 reads TGTGCCAGTAGTATCCGGGGGGGAGTCTCGGTAATCACCGGGGAGCTGTTTTTT. Translated: CASSIRGGVSVITGELFF. This chain links TRBV19 with TRBJ2-2; 8 nucleotides line up with TRBD2. CDR1 is LNHDA and CDR2 is SQIVND in the germline V gene (reference sequence). V shed 3 bases, J shed 4 bases, and the junction held 13 bases outside the gene matches. This CDR3 has 18 amino acids.

The J gene is TRBJ1-4, the V gene TRBV19; TRBD1 is a possible D gene (6 bases). The CDR3 is 15 residues long. Per germline, CDR1 LNHDA and CDR2 SQIVND (reference sequence). The V gene lost 4 bases and the J gene lost 5 bases, with 14 bases spanning the gap. In DNA form, the CDR3 reads TGTGCCAGTAGTAAGGGGACACGCTACAATGAAAAACTGTTTTTT. Its translation is CASSKGTRYNEKLFF.

The rearrangement uses TRBV13 and TRBJ2-5, with 8 positions matching TRBD1. Trimming took 5 bases from V and 4 from J; bases not matched to a gene: 6. Germline lookup yields CDR1 PRHDT and CDR2 FYEKMQ (reference sequence). This CDR3 contains 14 residues. The CDR3: CASSEDRVSETQYF. The CDR3 DNA follows: TGTGCCAGCAGCGAGGACAGGGTATCAGAGACCCAGTACTTC.

The genes are TRBV6-6 and TRBJ1-5; 7 positions agree with TRBD1. J was trimmed by 4 bases and V by 6 bases; bases with no gene match: 12. The CDR3 runs 16 residues. Germline V gives CDR1 MNHNY, CDR2 SVGAGI (reference sequence). The CDR3 sequence is CASSLKGDSRNQPQHF. In DNA, the CDR3 is TGTGCCAGCAGCCTAAAAGGGGACAGTCGGAATCAGCCCCAGCATTTT.

The chain couples TRBV7-6 to TRBJ1-4, with D maybe TRBD1 (6 bases). The CDR3 contains 11 residues. Trimming pared 11 bases from V and 8 bases from J, leaving 12 bases between. In germline, CDR1 is SGHVS, CDR2 FNYEAQ. The CDR3 here is CAVGQGEKLFF. The CDR3 DNA sequence: TGTGCCGTGGGGCAGGGGGAAAAACTGTTTTTT.

The chain has TRBV7-9 and TRBJ2-3; D is possibly TRBD2 (6 bases). CDR3 length: 16 amino acids. CDR1 is SEHNR and CDR2 is FQNEAQ in the germline V gene (reference sequence). Trimming took 1 base from V and 2 from J, leaving 13 bases between them. The CDR3 reads CASSLGGGTITDTQYF. CDR3 DNA: TGTGCCAGCAGCTTAGGAGGAGGGACCATCACAGATACGCAGTATTTT.

The chain couples TRBV6-5 to TRBJ1-5; the match to TRBD1 covers 9 bases. Germline values: CDR1 MNHEY, CDR2 SVGAGI. V lost 0 bases to trimming and J lost 2 bases; unmatched junction nucleotides: 2. This CDR3 comprises 16 residues. CDR3 coding DNA: TGTGCCAGCAGTTACTCAGGGACAGGGCGCAATCAGCCCCAGCATTTT. Translation gives CASSYSGTGRNQPQHF.

Only one count was recorded for this clone. The CDR3 bases are TGTGCCAGCAGCAGCGGGTCGATCTCCTACAATGAGCAGTTCTTC. Encoded protein: CASSSGSISYNEQFF. The chain employs TRBV27 and TRBJ2-1, with a tentative D call TRBD2 (6 bases). Germline V lookup: CDR1 MNHEY, CDR2 SMNVEV (reference sequence). This CDR3 is built from 15 residues. The V gene lost 6 bases and the J gene lost 0 bases, with 12 bases spanning the gap.

The gene calls are TRBV28 and TRBJ1-6; no firm D call. Trimming left V 3 bases short and J 6 bases short, with 3 bases between. Germline V gene lookup returns CDR1 MDHEN and CDR2 SYDVKM. This CDR3 has 12 amino acids. CDR3 in amino acids: CASSFLNSPLHF. CDR3 nucleotide sequence: TGTGCCAGCAGTTTTCTTAATTCACCCCTCCACTTT.

This chain connects TRBV19 to TRBJ2-4, with TRBD2 matching over 10 bases. V dropped 4 bases and J dropped 1; count of bases not matched to a gene: 7. This CDR3 comprises 17 residues. Germline CDR1 reads LNHDA; CDR2 reads SQIVND (reference sequence). Here the CDR3 DNA reads TGTGCCAGTAGTACCCGTACTAGCGGGGTTGCCAAAAACATTCAGTACTTC. Residues: CASSTRTSGVAKNIQYF.

This clone was seen just once. The V call is TRBV10-3, the J call TRBJ2-7, with TRBD1 matching over 10 bases. The CDR3 contains 16 residues. CDR1 and CDR2 from the germline V gene are ENHRY and SYGVKD. CDR3 nucleotide sequence: TGTGTCACTCGGGGACAGGGGATGGATGGGGTATACGAGCAGTACTTC. Residues: CVTRGQGMDGVYEQYF.

The genes are TRBV5-4 and TRBJ1-6; 7 bases are a match to TRBD1. V was clipped by 5 bases and J by 7 bases; unmatched bases: 9. The germline V gene encodes CDR1 SGHNT and CDR2 YYREEE (reference sequence). This CDR3 spans 15 amino acids. The CDR3 DNA reads TGTGCCAGCAGTCAAGACAGGGTTGACAATTCACCCCTCCACTTT. It codes for CASSQDRVDNSPLHF.

Only one count was recorded for this clone. This chain joins TRBV15 and TRBJ1-2, with D perhaps TRBD1 (5 bases). CDR3 size: 16 residues. The V and J ends lost 2 bases and 4 bases respectively, with 17 bases between them. Germline lookup yields CDR1 LNHNV and CDR2 YYDKDF (reference sequence). The CDR3 is CATSRTRRGPGYGYTF. The CDR3, as DNA: TGTGCCACCAGCAGAACGAGGAGGGGCCCCGGCTATGGCTACACCTTC.

The V and J genes are TRBV5-1 and TRBJ2-2; 10 bases match TRBD1. CDR1 SGHRS and CDR2 YFSETQ come from the germline V gene. V gave up 6 bases and J gave up 5 bases; unmatched junction bases: 13. This CDR3 is 17 amino acids long. CDR3 bases: TGCGCCAGCACATTAAGAAGACAGGGGGCGCGAACCGGGGAGCTGTTTTTT. Residues: CASTLRRQGARTGELFF.

This chain joins TRBV7-9 and TRBJ2-1; 8 nucleotides match TRBD2. This CDR3 has 15 amino acids. V lost 5 bases and J lost 8; bases outside the gene matches: 11. Germline assignment: CDR1 SEHNR and CDR2 FQNEAQ (reference sequence). CDR3 protein: CASSPRGGEVDEQFF. CDR3 bases: TGTGCCAGCAGCCCCCGGGGGGGAGAGGTAGATGAGCAGTTCTTC.

This clone was counted once. This chain joins TRBV11-3 and TRBJ1-1; 9 bases are shared with TRBD1. The CDR3 is made up of 18 amino acids. J was trimmed by 1 base and V by 2 bases; bases with no gene match: 11. CDR1 is SGHNT and CDR2 is YENEEA in the germline V gene. CDR3 amino acids: CASSLSRRTGAANTEAFF. In nucleotides, the CDR3 is TGTGCCAGCAGCTTATCCCGGAGGACAGGGGCAGCGAACACTGAAGCTTTCTTT.

This chain connects TRBV28 to TRBJ1-2, with D possibly TRBD1 on 6 matching bases. The CDR3 spans 14 residues. Per germline, CDR1 MDHEN and CDR2 SYDVKM. V was pared by 2 bases and J by 3 bases, with 10 bases between. CDR3 protein: CASSLLRGDYGYTF. The DNA of the CDR3 is TGTGCCAGCAGTTTACTCAGGGGAGACTATGGCTACACCTTC.

The CDR3 region has the DNA TGTGCCAGCAGTTACACCTACGAGCAGTACTTC. Protein: CASSYTYEQYF. The rearrangement uses TRBV6-1 and TRBJ2-7; no clear D. The germline V gene encodes CDR1 MNHNS and CDR2 SASEGT. The V and J ends lost 5 bases and 2 bases respectively, with 4 bases between them. This CDR3 region has 11 residues.